This T cell receptor (beta chain) emerged from a study of blood T cells in healthy people across ages. Findings and caveats of the study: Calculation of diversity from one million T cells yielded estimates considered to be underestimates. The CMV status of each donor remained undetermined, and this could have confounded shifts in expanded clonotypes.

Combining a sample-barcoded 5' primer with a J-beta primer mix, a second PCR ran for about 6 to 11 cycles. Each TCR beta cDNA got a 12-nucleotide random molecular identifier. TCRdb redid the calling of the 5' RACE reads with MiXCR, one entry per CDR3 protein. Counted here are about 690,000 distinct CDR3 sequences, over 40% occurring once; the ten biggest clones make up around 30%. The draw of peripheral blood yielded ten milliliters from each donor. The V end lost 3 bases, the J end lost 2 bases, and 15 bases lay between the germline ends. There are 16 residues in the CDR3. CDR1 is SGHRS and CDR2 is YFSETQ in the germline V gene. Comment on this clonotype: Its antigen is still unknown.

The chain is built from TRBV5-1 and TRBJ2-1, with D hard to call. The sequence was obtained from a man older than 75 in good health. Input material: blood. The CDR3: CASSSGSGRTYNEQFF. DNA for the CDR3: TGCGCCAGCAGCTCCGGTTCTGGCAGGACCTACAATGAGCAGTTCTTC.